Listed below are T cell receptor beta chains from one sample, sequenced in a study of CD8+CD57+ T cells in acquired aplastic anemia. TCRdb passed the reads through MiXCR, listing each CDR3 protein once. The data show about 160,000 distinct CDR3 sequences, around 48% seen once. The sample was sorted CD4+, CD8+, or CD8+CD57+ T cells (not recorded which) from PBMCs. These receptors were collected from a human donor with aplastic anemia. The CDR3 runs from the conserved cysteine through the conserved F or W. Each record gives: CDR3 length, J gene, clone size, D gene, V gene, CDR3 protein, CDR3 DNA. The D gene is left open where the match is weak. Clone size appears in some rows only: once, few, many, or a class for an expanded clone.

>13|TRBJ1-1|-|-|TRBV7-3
CASSGTDYTEAFF
TGTGCCAGCAGCGGTACAGATTACACTGAAGCTTTCTTT
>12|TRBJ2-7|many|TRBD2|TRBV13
CASSSGLAEQYF
TGTGCCAGCAGCTCGGGACTAGCCGAGCAGTACTTC
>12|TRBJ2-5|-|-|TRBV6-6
CASSYSKETQYF
TGTGCCAGCAGTTACTCGAAAGAGACCCAGTACTTC
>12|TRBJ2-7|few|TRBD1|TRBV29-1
CSVRTGGYEQYF
TGCAGCGTTAGGACAGGCGGCTACGAGCAGTACTTC
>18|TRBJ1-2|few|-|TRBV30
CAWSGIYQGYEFNYGYTF
TGTGCCTGGAGTGGAATATATCAGGGTTACGAGTTCAACTATGGCTACACCTTC
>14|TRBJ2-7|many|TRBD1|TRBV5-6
CASSSDRVTYEQYF
TGTGCCAGCAGCTCGGACAGGGTCACCTACGAGCAGTACTTC
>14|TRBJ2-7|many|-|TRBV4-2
CASSPSTGLYEQYF
TGTGCCAGCAGCCCCTCGACAGGCCTCTACGAGCAGTACTTC
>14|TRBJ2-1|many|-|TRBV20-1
CSARSPSSYNEQFF
TGCAGTGCTAGATCCCCGAGCTCCTACAATGAGCAGTTCTTC
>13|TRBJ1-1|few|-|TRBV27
CASSAYPNTEAFF
TGTGCCAGCAGTGCTTACCCTAACACTGAAGCTTTCTTT
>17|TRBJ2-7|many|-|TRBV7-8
CASSLVVWGVNSYEQYF
TGTGCCAGCAGCTTAGTTGTCTGGGGAGTTAACTCCTACGAGCAGTACTTC
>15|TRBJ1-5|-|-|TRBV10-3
CASGRSGPTNQPQHF
TGTGCCTCGGGCCGTTCTGGTCCAACCAATCAGCCCCAGCATTTT